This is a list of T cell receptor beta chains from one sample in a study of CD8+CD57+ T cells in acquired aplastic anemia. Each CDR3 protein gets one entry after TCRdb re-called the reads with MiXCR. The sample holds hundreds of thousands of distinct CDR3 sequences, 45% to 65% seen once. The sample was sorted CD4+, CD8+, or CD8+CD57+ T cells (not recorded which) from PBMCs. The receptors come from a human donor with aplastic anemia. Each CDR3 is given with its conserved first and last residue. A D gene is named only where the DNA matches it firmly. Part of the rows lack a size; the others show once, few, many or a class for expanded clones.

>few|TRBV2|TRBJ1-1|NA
TGTGCCAGCAGTAGCCGGGACACGAACACTGAAGCTTTCTTT
CASSSRDTNTEAFF
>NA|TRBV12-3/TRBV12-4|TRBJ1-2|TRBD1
TGTGCCAGCAGCCACCGGGACAGCTATGGCTACACCTTC
CASSHRDSYGYTF
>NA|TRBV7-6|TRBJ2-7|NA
TGTGCCAGCAGTCGTTCTGGACAGAGCTACGAGCAGTACTTC
CASSRSGQSYEQYF
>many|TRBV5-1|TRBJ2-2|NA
TGCGCCAGCAGCCCGAATGGGGGCCTAACCGGGGAGCTGTTTTTT
CASSPNGGLTGELFF
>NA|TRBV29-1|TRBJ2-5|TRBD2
TGCAGCGTGACGGGACTAGCGCGGGAGACCCAGTACTTC
CSVTGLARETQYF
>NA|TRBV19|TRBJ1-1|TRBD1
TGTGCCAGTAGTGCGGACAGGGATGACATGAACACTGAAGCTTTCTTT
CASSADRDDMNTEAFF
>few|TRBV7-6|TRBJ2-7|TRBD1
TGTGCCAGCAGACAGGGGACGGAGTACGAGCAGTACTTC
CASRQGTEYEQYF
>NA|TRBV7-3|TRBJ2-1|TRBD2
TGTGCCAGCAGCTTAAGGGGACTAGCGGGAGATAAGTCCTACAATGAGCAGTTCTTC
CASSLRGLAGDKSYNEQFF
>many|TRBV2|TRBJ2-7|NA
TGTGCCAGCAGTCCTAAAGACGAGCAGTACTTC
CASSPKDEQYF
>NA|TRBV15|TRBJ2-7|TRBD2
TGTGCCACCAGTCCCGGACTAGCGGGAGGGGCCCGGGAGCAGTACTTC
CATSPGLAGGAREQYF
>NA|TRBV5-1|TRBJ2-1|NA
TGCGCCAGCAGGCCTAATGAGCAGTTCTTC
CASRPNEQFF
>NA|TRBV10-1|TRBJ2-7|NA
TGTGCCAGCAGCGTAGGTCAGACCTCCTCCTACGAGCAGTACTTC
CASSVGQTSSYEQYF
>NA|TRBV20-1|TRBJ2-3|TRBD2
TGCAGTGCCCCCCTAGCGGGACACACAGATACGCAGTATTTT
CSAPLAGHTDTQYF
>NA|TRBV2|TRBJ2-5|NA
TGTGCCAGCAGTGAAGCGGGGGGAGGAGAGACCCAGTACTTC
CASSEAGGGETQYF
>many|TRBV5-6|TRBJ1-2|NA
TGTGCCAGCAGCTTGCCCCTCTCGGACTATGGCTACACCTTC
CASSLPLSDYGYTF
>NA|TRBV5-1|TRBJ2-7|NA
TGCGCCAGCAGCGGCGGGGGACAGTCCTACGAGCAGTACTTC
CASSGGGQSYEQYF
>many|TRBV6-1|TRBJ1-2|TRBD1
TGTGCCAGCAGTCCTTTAGGACAGGGCGGTGGCTACACCTTC
CASSPLGQGGGYTF
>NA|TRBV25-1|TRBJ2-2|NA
TGTGCCAGCAGTCCCCGGGGCAGAGTTAACACCGGGGAGCTGTTTTTT
CASSPRGRVNTGELFF
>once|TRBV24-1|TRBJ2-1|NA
TGTGCCACCAGTGATTCCAGGGTGAGGGGTACGAACGAGCAGTTCTTC
CATSDSRVRGTNEQFF
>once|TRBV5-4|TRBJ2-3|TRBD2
TGTGCCAGCAGCCCGGCGGGAGGGGGAGATACGCAGTATTTT
CASSPAGGGDTQYF
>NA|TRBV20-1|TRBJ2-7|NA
TGCAGTGCTAGTACCGGGACCTACGAGCAGTACTTC
CSASTGTYEQYF
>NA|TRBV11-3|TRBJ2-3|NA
TGTGCCAGCAGCATGGACTCAACCACAGATACGCAGTATTTT
CASSMDSTTDTQYF
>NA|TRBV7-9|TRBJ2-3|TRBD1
TGTGCCAGCAGCTTAGCGGCAGGGGGTTTGGCAGATACGCAGTATTTT
CASSLAAGGLADTQYF
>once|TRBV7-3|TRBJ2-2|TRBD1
TGTGCCAGCAGCCCTAAGGGACAGGGGGACACCGGGGAGCTGTTTTTT
CASSPKGQGDTGELFF
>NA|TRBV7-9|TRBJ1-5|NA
TGTGCCAGCAGGCGGGACACTAATCAGCCCCAGCATTTT
CASRRDTNQPQHF
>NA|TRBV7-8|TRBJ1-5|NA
TGTGCCAGCAGCCAACGGATTGGGGGCAATCAGCCCCAGCATTTT
CASSQRIGGNQPQHF
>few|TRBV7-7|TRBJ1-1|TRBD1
TGTGCTAGCAGCTTAAAGGGGGCGGCTTTCTTT
CASSLKGAAFF
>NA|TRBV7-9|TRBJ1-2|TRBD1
TGTGCCAGCAGCGCCACAGGGGCCACCGCCTATGGCTACACCTTC
CASSATGATAYGYTF
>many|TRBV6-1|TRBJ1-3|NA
TGTGCCAGCCCCACCCCGCTAAACACCATATATTTT
CASPTPLNTIYF
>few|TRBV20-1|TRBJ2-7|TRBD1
TGCAGTGCAGAGACAGGGGCCACCGTAGCCTACGAGCAGTACTTC
CSAETGATVAYEQYF
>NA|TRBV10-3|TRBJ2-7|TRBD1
TGTGCCATCAGTGGTGCCGGGACAGGGCTTAACGAGCAGTACTTC
CAISGAGTGLNEQYF
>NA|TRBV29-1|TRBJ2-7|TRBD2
TGCAGCGTTTTGAAGGCTGCTAGCGGGACGTACGAGCAGTACTTC
CSVLKAASGTYEQYF
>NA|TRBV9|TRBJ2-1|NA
TGTGCCAGCAGCTCCCTGGGTGAGCAGTTCTTC
CASSSLGEQFF
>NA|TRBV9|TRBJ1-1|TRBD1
TGTGCCAGCAGCGCCCATACAGGGGATATTATGAACACTGAAGCTTTCTTT
CASSAHTGDIMNTEAFF
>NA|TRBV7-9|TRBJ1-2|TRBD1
TGTGCCAGCAGCTTTCGAGAGGGGGCAGACTATGGCTACACCTTC
CASSFREGADYGYTF
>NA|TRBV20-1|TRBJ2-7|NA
TGCAGTGCTAGACCCTCCTCGTTAGCGCGGTACGAGCAGTACTTC
CSARPSSLARYEQYF
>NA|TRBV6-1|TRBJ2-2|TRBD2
TGTGCCAGCAGTGAGCTAGCGGGGGGGGGCTCGAACACCGGGGAGCTGTTTTTT
CASSELAGGGSNTGELFF
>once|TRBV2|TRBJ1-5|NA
TGTGCCAGCAGTGTTCCCCTGATTCGGCCCCAGCATTTT
CASSVPLIRPQHF
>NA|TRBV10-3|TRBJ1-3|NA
TGTGCCATCAGTGAGTCGTCGGGGCGGGAAGGAAACACCATATATTTT
CAISESSGREGNTIYF
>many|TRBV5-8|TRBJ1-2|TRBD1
TGTGCCAGCAGCTTGGGCGGGACAGGGGTCTATGGCTACACCTTC
CASSLGGTGVYGYTF
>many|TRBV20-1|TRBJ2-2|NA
TGCAGTGCTAGAGTAGCGGTGGAGCAGGGCGGGGAGCTGTTTTTT
CSARVAVEQGGELFF
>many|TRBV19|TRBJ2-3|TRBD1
TGTGCCAGTAGTATAGGAAGGGGGCAGGGTTCGGATACGCAGTATTTT
CASSIGRGQGSDTQYF
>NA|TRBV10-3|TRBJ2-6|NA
TGTGCCATCAGTGACCTTGACAGGACCGGGGCCAACGTCCTGACTTTC
CAISDLDRTGANVLTF
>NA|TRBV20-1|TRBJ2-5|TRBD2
TGCAGTGCTAGGCTAGCGGTGGGGCAAGAGACCCAGTACTTC
CSARLAVGQETQYF
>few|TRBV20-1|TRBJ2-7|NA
TGCAGTGCTAGACGACGGACCTACGAGCAGTACTTC
CSARRRTYEQYF
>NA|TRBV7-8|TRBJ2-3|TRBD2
TGTGCCAGCAGCTTAGCCCGGACTAGCGGGTCAGGAGATACGCAGTATTTT
CASSLARTSGSGDTQYF
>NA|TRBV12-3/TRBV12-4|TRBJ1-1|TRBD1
TGTGCCAGCTCCTTGGGACAGGTCTCCACTGAAGCTTTCTTT
CASSLGQVSTEAFF
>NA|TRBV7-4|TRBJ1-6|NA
TGTGCCAGCAGCCCCCCCAACGACGGACCCCTCCACTTT
CASSPPNDGPLHF